This TCR beta chain was sequenced in a study of T-cell reconstitution after alpha-beta-depleted transplantation in children. Study-wide results and limits: A year post-transplant, T-cell counts and diversity derived mostly from newly produced T cells. Several hundred graft clones that had expanded were reportedly the source of alpha-beta T cells about two months after transplant. Recipient T cells and thymic progenitors that survived gave rise to the high TCRbeta diversity observed at day 60 in some patients.

Worth noting for this clonotype: Its antigen is currently unknown.

Unique molecular identifiers were used in preparing the TCRbeta library. One entry per CDR3 protein results from TCRdb running MiXCR on the PCR reads. The sample records fewer than 500,000 distinct CDR3 sequences, around two fifths being singletons. Germline CDR1 SGHTA, CDR2 FQGTGA. V lost 4 bases, J lost 0 bases, and 14 bases lay in between. The length of the CDR3 is 16 residues. The starting material was PBMCs, obtained before TCRalphabeta/CD19-depleted stem cell transplant. The chain has TRBV7-3 and TRBJ2-3; tentative D call: TRBD2 (6 bases). The origin of this receptor is a girl aged 2 to 10 with aplastic anemia, due to receive a stem cell transplant. The CDR3 nucleotides read TGTGCCAGCAGCTCGGGAGTAGCCCCTAGCACAGATACGCAGTATTTT. This sequence encodes CASSSGVAPSTDTQYF.